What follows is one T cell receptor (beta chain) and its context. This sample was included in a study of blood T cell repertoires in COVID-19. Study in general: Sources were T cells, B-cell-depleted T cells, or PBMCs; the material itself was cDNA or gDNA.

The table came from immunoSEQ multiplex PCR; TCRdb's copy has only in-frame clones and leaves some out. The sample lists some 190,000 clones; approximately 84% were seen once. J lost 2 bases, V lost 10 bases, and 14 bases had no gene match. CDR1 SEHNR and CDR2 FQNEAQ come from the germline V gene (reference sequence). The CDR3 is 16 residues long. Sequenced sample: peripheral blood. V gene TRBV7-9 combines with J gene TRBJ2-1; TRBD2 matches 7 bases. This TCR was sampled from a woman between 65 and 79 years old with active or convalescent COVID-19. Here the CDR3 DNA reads TGTGCCATTACAGGAGGCGGGAGTATCACCTACAATGAGCAGTTCTTC. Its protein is CAITGGGSITYNEQFF.